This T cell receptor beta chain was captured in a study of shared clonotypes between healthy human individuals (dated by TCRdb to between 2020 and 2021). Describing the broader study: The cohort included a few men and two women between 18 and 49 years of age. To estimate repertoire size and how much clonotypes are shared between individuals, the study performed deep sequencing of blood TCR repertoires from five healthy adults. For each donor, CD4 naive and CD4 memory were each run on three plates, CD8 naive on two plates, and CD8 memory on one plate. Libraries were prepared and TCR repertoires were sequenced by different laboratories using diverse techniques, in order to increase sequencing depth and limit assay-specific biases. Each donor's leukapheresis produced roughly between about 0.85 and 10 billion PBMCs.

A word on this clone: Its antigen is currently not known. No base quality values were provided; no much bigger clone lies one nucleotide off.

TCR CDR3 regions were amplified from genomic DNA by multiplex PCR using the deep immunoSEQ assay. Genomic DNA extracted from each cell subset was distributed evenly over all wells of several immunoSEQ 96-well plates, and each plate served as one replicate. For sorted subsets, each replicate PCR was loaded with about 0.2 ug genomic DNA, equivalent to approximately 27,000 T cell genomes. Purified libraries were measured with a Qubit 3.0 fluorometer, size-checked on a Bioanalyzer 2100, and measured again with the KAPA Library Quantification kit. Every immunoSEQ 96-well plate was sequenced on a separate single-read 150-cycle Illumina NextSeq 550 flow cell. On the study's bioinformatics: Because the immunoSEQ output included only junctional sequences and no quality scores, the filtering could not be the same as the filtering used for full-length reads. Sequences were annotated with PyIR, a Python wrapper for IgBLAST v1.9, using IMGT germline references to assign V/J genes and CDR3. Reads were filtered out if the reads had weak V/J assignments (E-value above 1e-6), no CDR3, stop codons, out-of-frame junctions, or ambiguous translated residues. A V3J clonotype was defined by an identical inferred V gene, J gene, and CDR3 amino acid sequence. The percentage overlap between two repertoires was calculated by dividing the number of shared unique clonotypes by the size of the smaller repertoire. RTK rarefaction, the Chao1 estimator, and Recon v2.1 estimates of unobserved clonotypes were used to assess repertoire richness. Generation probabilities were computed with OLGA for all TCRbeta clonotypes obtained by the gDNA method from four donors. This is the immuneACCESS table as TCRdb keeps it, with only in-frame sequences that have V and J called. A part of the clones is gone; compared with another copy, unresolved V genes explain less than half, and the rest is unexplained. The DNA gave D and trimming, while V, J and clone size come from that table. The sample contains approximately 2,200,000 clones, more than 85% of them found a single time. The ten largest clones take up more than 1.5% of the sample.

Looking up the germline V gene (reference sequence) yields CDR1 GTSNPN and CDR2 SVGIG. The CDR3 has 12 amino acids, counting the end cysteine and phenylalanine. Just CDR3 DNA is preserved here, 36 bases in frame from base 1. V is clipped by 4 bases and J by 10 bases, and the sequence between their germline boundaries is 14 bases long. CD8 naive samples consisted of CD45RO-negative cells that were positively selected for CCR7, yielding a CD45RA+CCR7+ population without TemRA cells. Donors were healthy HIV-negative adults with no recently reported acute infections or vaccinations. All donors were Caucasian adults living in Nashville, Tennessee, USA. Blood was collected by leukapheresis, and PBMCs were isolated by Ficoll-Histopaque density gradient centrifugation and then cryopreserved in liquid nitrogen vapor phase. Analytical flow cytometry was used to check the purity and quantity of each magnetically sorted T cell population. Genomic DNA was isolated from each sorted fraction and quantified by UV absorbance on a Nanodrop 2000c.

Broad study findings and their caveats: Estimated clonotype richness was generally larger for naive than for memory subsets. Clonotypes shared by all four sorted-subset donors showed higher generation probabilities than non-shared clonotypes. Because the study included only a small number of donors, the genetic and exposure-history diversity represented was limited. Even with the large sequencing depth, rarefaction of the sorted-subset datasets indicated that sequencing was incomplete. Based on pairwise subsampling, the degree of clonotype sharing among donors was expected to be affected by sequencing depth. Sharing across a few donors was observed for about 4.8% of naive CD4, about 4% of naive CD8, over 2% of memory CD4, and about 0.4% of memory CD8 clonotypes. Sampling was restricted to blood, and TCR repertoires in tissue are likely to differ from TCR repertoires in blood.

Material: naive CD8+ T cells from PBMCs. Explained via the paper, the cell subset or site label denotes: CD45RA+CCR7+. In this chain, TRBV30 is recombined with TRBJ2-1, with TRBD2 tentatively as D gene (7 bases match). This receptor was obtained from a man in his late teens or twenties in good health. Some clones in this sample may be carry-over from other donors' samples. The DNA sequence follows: TGTGCCTGGAACTGGGGGGGGACAGAGCAGTTCTTC. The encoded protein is CAWNWGGTEQFF.